The clone carrying this TCR beta chain was detected only once. Trimming took off 7 bases at V and 6 bases at J, with 10 bases between the two ends. The CDR3 totals 13 residues. The V gene's germline CDR1 is SNHLY and CDR2 FYNNEI. These data belong to a study of blood T cell repertoires in COVID-19. The overall study: Sites across the United States, Italy and Spain contributed samples from acute and convalescent COVID-19. Sample material is recorded as cDNA or gDNA derived from T cells, B-cell-depleted T cells, or PBMCs.

Original analysis: The authors estimated nucleated cell counts from reference gene primer amplification. Sequencing used immunoSEQ multiplex PCR; TCRdb keeps in-frame clones, though not all of them. From that table come the V and J calls and clone size; the DNA was used to work out D and trimming. The sample yields 160,000 or so clones, just over 90% seen once. Specimen: peripheral blood. The chain couples TRBV2 to TRBJ1-6, with a weak D call TRBD1 (5 bases). The TCR was taken from a man between 18 and 35 years old with acute or convalescent COVID-19. CDR3 sequence (DNA): TGTGCCAGCAAGACAGAGGCTAATTCACCCCTCCACTTT. Amino acid sequence: CASKTEANSPLHF.